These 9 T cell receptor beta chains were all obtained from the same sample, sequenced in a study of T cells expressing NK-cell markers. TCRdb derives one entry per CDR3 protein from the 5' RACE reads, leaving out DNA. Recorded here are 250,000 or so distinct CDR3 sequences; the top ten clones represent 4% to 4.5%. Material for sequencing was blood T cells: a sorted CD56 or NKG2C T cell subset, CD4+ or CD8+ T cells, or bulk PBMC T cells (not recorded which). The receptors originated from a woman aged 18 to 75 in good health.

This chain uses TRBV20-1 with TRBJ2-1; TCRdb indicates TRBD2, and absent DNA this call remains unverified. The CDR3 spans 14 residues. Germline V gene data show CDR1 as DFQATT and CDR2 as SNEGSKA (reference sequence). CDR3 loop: CSARIQRGDNEQFF.

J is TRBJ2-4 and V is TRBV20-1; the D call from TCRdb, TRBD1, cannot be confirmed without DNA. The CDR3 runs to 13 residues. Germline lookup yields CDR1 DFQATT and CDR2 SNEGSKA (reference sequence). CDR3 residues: CSADRGAKNIQYF.

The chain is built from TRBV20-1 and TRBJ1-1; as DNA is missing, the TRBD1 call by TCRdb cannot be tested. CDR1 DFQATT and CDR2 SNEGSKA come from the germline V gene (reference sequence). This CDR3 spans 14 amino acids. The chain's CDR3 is CSGGGDRVNTEAFF.

The CDR3 spells CSVARGGAAYNEQFF. This chain joins TRBV29-1 and TRBJ2-1; TCRdb reports TRBD1, a call that lacks DNA to check it against. CDR1 is SQVTM and CDR2 is ANQGSEA in the germline V gene. The CDR3 totals 15 residues.

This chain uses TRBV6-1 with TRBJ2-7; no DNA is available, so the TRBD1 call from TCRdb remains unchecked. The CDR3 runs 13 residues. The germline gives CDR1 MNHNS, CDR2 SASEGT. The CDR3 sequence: CASSRGAGMEQYF.

This CDR3 reads CASSLEGTVKETQYF. The V call is TRBV5-1, the J call TRBJ2-5; the TCRdb D gene call, TRBD1, has no DNA to confirm it. CDR1 and CDR2 (germline): SGHRS, YFSETQ. This CDR3 has 15 residues.

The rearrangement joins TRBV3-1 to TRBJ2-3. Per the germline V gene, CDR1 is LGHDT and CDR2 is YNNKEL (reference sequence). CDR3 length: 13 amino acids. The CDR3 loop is CASSPPVLDTQYF.

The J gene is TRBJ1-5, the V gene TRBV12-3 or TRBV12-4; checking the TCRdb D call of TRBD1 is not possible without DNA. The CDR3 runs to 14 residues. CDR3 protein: CASTKTGMGQPQHF.

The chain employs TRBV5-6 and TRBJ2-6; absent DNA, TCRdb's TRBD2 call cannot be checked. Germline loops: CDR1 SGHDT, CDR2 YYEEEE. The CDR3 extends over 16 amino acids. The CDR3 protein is CASSKLAGVGANVLTF.